The rows below give T cell receptor beta chains drawn from one sample of a study of shared clonotypes between healthy human individuals. Some clones are missing from TCRdb's copy, which holds only in-frame ones; the method was immunoSEQ multiplex PCR. The data hold around 2.3 million clones, with 90% to 96% observed a single time. Sequenced: naive CD4+ T cells sorted from blood. These receptors originate from a man aged 18-30 years in good health. CDR3s include the opening cysteine and the closing phenylalanine or tryptophan. A D gene is named only where the DNA matches it firmly. Part of the rows lack a size; the others show once, few, many or a class for expanded clones.

. TRBJ1-6 . TRBV7-9 TGTGCCAGCAGCATGAGGGAAAATTCACCCCTCCACTTT CASSMRENSPLHF
. TRBJ1-1 . TRBV23-1 TGCGCCAGCACCCGCAGACAGGAGGCTTTCTTT CASTRRQEAFF
TRBD1 TRBJ1-1 . TRBV18 TGTGCCAGCTCAGATCTACAGGGGGCTGGAACTGAAGCTTTCTTT CASSDLQGAGTEAFF
TRBD1 TRBJ2-1 . TRBV5-1 TGCGCCAGCAGCTTTAGGGACAGGGGGCCATACAATGAGCAGTTCTTC CASSFRDRGPYNEQFF
TRBD1 TRBJ1-1 . TRBV14 TGTGCCAGCAGCCAACAACAGGGGGCAGCGCAAGCTTTCTTT CASSQQQGAAQAFF
. TRBJ1-2 once TRBV5-1 TGCGCCAGCAGCGACTCGGGGCCAGGAGGCTACACCTTC CASSDSGPGGYTF
TRBD1 TRBJ2-5 once TRBV28 TGTGCCAGCAGTTCCACGCAGGGGACAGGGACCCAGTACTTC CASSSTQGTGTQYF
TRBD2 TRBJ2-2 . TRBV7-8 TGTGCCAGCAGCTTAGCGAGTAGCGGGATCCCCGGGGAGCTGTTTTTT CASSLASSGIPGELFF
TRBD1 TRBJ1-5 . TRBV5-1 TGCGCCAGCAGCTTTACAGGGGGCGATCAGCCCCAGCATTTT CASSFTGGDQPQHF
. TRBJ1-1 . TRBV6-1 TGTGCCAGCAGTGAAGTGGGGGGGACCGGGGCTTTCTTT CASSEVGGTGAFF
. TRBJ1-6 . TRBV5-4 TGTGCCAGCAGCAGGGGGACGAGGAGCTCCTATAATTCACCCCTCCACTTT CASSRGTRSSYNSPLHF
TRBD1 TRBJ1-1 . TRBV7-6 TGTGCCAGCAGCTCAGGACAGGGAAACACTGAAGCTTTCTTT CASSSGQGNTEAFF
. TRBJ1-6 . TRBV6-5 TGTGCCAGCACCTTTACCGACAGAAATTCACCCCTCCACTTT CASTFTDRNSPLHF
TRBD1 TRBJ2-2 . TRBV4-3 TGCGCCAGCAGCCCCAGGACAGGGGGGAACACCGGGGAGCTGTTTTTT CASSPRTGGNTGELFF
TRBD1 TRBJ2-7 . TRBV5-1 TGCGCCAGCAGCCATGGACAGGGGGCCCACGAGCAGTACTTC CASSHGQGAHEQYF